A single sample is the source of the 18 T cell receptor beta chains below, sequenced in a study of siplizumab effects on memory and regulatory T cells. Generated by immunoSEQ multiplex PCR, the TCRdb table keeps only in-frame clones and is missing some. In the table there are under 100,000 clones, 87% of which are singletons. Sequenced: Tregs sorted from blood. Every receptor here comes from a human donor in good health.

The genes are TRBV11-2 and TRBJ2-1; TRBD2 matches 9 bases. CDR3 length: 14 residues. The V segment lost 2 bases and the J segment 7 bases; nucleotides outside the gene matches: 3. Germline CDR1 reads SGHAT; CDR2 reads FQNNGV. The DNA of the CDR3 is TGTGCCAGCAGCTTAACCGCGGGGGGGAATGAGCAGTTCTTC. This encodes CASSLTAGGNEQFF.

The table lists this clone with a count of one. The chain couples TRBV6-1 to TRBJ2-7; either TRBD1 or TRBD2 may supply D (5 bases each). Trimming cost V 3 bases and J 3 bases, with 12 bases left between them. This CDR3 is built from 14 residues. Germline assignment: CDR1 MNHNS and CDR2 SASEGT. The CDR3 bases are TGTGCCAGCAGTGAGGGACCGGCCTTCTACGAGCAGTACTTC. As protein: CASSEGPAFYEQYF.

The gene calls are TRBV18 and TRBJ2-3; 13 bases are shared with TRBD2. Germline values: CDR1 KGHSH, CDR2 LQKENI. Unmatched junction bases numbered 14, after V lost 7 bases and J lost 4 bases. The CDR3 has 18 amino acids. This chain's CDR3 is CASFLLAGGPEEADTQYF. CDR3 DNA sequence: TGTGCCAGCTTTCTACTAGCGGGGGGGCCTGAAGAAGCAGATACGCAGTATTTT. Supplemented by reference TRBV18 and TRBJ2-3, the full variable domain reads NAGVMQNPRHLVRRRGQEARLRCSPMKGHSHVYWYRQLPEEGLKFMVYLQKENIIDESGMPKERFSAEFPKEGPSILRIQQVVRGDSAAYFCASFLLAGGPEEADTQYFGPGTRLTVL.

The chain recombines TRBV18 with TRBJ1-1; TRBD1 is a possible D gene (6 bases). Per the germline V gene, CDR1 is KGHSH and CDR2 is LQKENI. This CDR3 is 13 amino acids long. With 6 bases removed from V and 1 base from J, the gap between germline ends came to 9 bases. The CDR3 coding sequence is TGTGCCAGCTCGTCGACAGGGAACACTGAAGCTTTCTTT. Protein: CASSSTGNTEAFF.

The chain combines TRBV4-3 with TRBJ1-5; 12 bases line up with TRBD1. This CDR3 spans 17 amino acids. The germline gives CDR1 LGHNA, CDR2 YSLEER. The ends lost 4 bases at V and 7 bases at J; junction bases unmatched: 11. DNA of the CDR3: TGCGCCAGCAGCCCTAGTCCCGGGACAGGGGGCGGGCAGCCCCAGCATTTT. This gives the protein CASSPSPGTGGGQPQHF.

The chain uses TRBV6-5 and TRBJ1-1; D unclear. Germline V gene lookup returns CDR1 MNHEY and CDR2 SVGAGI. The CDR3 runs to 15 residues. Trimming took off 0 bases at V and 0 bases at J, with 8 bases between the two ends. The CDR3 coding sequence is TGTGCCAGCAGTTACTCGGCACAGTTGAACACTGAAGCTTTCTTT. Translating it yields CASSYSAQLNTEAFF.

This chain connects TRBV7-9 to TRBJ1-3; no reliable D call. The CDR3 covers 13 residues. The germline V gene has CDR1 SEHNR and CDR2 FQNEAQ (reference sequence). V lost 2 bases to trimming and J lost 0 bases, with 2 bases between them. DNA for the CDR3: TGTGCCAGCAGCTTAAGCTCTGGAAACACCATATATTTT. Translated, it gives CASSLSSGNTIYF.

The genes are TRBV19 and TRBJ2-3, with 7 bases identical to TRBD1. Germline lookup yields CDR1 LNHDA and CDR2 SQIVND (reference sequence). The V and J ends lost 6 bases and 3 bases, in that order; junction bases with no gene match: 3. The CDR3 is 13 residues long. The CDR3 coding sequence is TGTGCCAGTAGAACGACAGGGACAGATACGCAGTATTTT. This gives the protein CASRTTGTDTQYF.

The genes are TRBV29-1 and TRBJ2-3; a possible D gene is TRBD2 (6 bases). CDR3 length: 14 amino acids. V lost 3 bases and J lost 0, with 10 bases in between. Germline CDR1 is SQVTM and CDR2 is ANQGSEA. CDR3 amino acids: CSVERGPSTDTQYF. CDR3 bases: TGCAGCGTTGAGCGGGGCCCTAGCACAGATACGCAGTATTTT.

V and J are TRBV27 and TRBJ1-2; tentatively, D is TRBD1 (5 bases). The V end was cut by 7 bases, the J end by 2 bases, with 14 bases between. CDR1 is MNHEY and CDR2 is SMNVEV in the germline V gene (reference sequence). The length of the CDR3 is 14 residues. The CDR3 region is CASKGLDRNYGYTF. The CDR3 DNA follows: TGTGCCAGCAAGGGGCTAGATAGAAACTATGGCTACACCTTC.

J is TRBJ1-2 and V is TRBV6-1; D ambiguous. Trimming removed 6 bases at V and 5 bases at J, with 7 bases between. Germline-derived CDR1 and CDR2 are MNHNS and SASEGT. The CDR3 extends over 11 amino acids. The CDR3 DNA sequence: TGTGCCAGCAGGGTGGGGTATGGCTACACCTTC. This codes for CASRVGYGYTF.

Only one count was recorded for this clone. The V gene is TRBV5-5, the J gene TRBJ2-2, with 8 bases fitting TRBD1. CDR3 length: 16 residues. Germline lookup yields CDR1 SGHKS and CDR2 YYEKEE (reference sequence). Trimming at V came to 2 bases and at J to 1 base, leaving 4 bases not matched to a gene. Written as DNA, the CDR3 is TGTGCCAGCAGCTTCGGTGACAGGGGGAACACCGGGGAGCTGTTTTTT. Protein sequence: CASSFGDRGNTGELFF.

The DNA for the CDR3 is TGTGCCAGCAGTGAAGGGACAGACAGGGTGTGGCATGGCTACACCTTC. Protein sequence: CASSEGTDRVWHGYTF. The gene calls are TRBV6-1 and TRBJ1-2; 7 bases map to TRBD1. Looked up from germline, CDR1 is MNHNS and CDR2 is SASEGT. V gave up 1 base and J gave up 6 bases; unmatched junction bases: 11. CDR3 size: 16 residues.

The chain is built from TRBV5-1 and TRBJ1-1; D is uncertain. CDR3 length: 14 residues. Germline CDR1 is SGHRS and CDR2 is YFSETQ. Trimming pared 4 bases from V and 5 bases from J, leaving 15 bases between. The CDR3, as DNA: TGCGCCAGCAGCAGCCCCGGAACGAGGACTGAAGCTTTCTTT. It specifies CASSSPGTRTEAFF.

The chain carries TRBV2 and TRBJ1-5, with D perhaps matching TRBD1 (5 bases). CDR1 SNHLY and CDR2 FYNNEI come from the germline V gene. V lost 4 bases and J 1 base, leaving 11 bases between the germline ends. The CDR3 contains 15 residues. CDR3 loop: CASSGGGRSNQPQHF. The CDR3 nucleotides are TGTGCCAGCAGTGGTGGGGGTAGGAGCAATCAGCCCCAGCATTTT.

The chain carries TRBV12-2 and TRBJ2-7; TRBD1, as called in the table, went unchecked against the DNA. TRBV12-2 is a pseudogene locus. This CDR3 spans 15 amino acids. The CDR3 loop reads CASRFPGQRAYEQYF. CDR3 bases: TGTGCAAGTCGCTTCCCGGGACAGAGGGCCTACGAGCAGTACTTC.

J is TRBJ1-1 and V is TRBV7-6, with D hard to call. V lost 2 bases to trimming and J lost 4 bases, with 8 bases between them. Germline loops: CDR1 SGHVS, CDR2 FNYEAQ. The CDR3 has 13 residues. DNA of the CDR3: TGTGCCAGCAGCTTATCTCGCAGCACTGAAGCTTTCTTT. Translation: CASSLSRSTEAFF.

The chain joins TRBV29-1 to TRBJ1-1; D unclear. The V end was cut by 0 bases, the J end by 0 bases, with 20 bases between. The CDR3 loop spans 18 amino acids. CDR1 SQVTM and CDR2 ANQGSEA come from the germline V gene. CDR3 sequence: CSVEDLVGKRRVNTEAFF. The CDR3 DNA reads as TGCAGCGTTGAAGATCTGGTTGGGAAGCGCCGAGTGAACACTGAAGCTTTCTTT.